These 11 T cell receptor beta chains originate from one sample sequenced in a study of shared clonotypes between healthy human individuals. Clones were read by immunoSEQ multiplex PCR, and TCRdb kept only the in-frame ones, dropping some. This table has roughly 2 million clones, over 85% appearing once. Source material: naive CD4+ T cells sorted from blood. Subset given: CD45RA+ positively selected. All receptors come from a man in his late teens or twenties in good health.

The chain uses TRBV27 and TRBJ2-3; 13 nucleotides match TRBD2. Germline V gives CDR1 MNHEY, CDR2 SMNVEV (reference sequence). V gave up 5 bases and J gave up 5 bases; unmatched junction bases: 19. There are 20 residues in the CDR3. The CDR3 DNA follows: TGTGCCAGCAGTCCCACCTACCTGACTAGCGGGGGGCCTCGGGGAGATACGCAGTATTTT. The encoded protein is CASSPTYLTSGGPRGDTQYF.

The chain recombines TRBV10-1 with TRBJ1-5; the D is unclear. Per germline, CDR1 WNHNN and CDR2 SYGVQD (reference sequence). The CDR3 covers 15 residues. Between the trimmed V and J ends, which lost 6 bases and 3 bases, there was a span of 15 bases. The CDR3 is CASRSGRQINQPQHF. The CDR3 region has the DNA TGCGCCAGCAGATCCGGCCGTCAGATCAATCAGCCCCAGCATTTT.

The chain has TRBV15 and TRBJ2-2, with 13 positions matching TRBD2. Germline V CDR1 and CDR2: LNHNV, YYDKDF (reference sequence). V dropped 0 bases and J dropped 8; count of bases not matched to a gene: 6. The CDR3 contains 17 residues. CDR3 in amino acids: CATSRDRLAGGSGELFF. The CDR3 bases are TGTGCCACCAGCAGAGACCGACTAGCGGGGGGCTCAGGGGAGCTGTTTTTT.

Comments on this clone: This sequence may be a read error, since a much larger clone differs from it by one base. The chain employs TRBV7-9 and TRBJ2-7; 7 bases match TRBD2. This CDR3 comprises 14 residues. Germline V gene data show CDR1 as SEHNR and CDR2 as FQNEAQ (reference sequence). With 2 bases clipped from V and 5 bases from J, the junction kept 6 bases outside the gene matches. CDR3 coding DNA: TGTGCCAGCAGCTTACCGATGGGAGGGGACGAGCAGTACTTC. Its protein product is CASSLPMGGDEQYF.

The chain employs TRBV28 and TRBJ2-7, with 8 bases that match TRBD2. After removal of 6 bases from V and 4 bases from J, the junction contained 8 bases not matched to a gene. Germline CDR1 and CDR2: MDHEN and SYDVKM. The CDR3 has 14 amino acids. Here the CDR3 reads CASRRPGLGYEQYF. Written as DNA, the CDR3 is TGTGCCAGCAGGCGACCGGGACTAGGGTACGAGCAGTACTTC.

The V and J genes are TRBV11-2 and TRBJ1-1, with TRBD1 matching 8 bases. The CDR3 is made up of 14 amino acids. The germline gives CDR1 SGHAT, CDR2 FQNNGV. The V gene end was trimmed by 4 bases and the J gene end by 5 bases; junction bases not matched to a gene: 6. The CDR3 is CASSYGQGSTEAFF. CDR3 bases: TGTGCCAGCAGCTATGGACAGGGATCTACTGAAGCTTTCTTT.

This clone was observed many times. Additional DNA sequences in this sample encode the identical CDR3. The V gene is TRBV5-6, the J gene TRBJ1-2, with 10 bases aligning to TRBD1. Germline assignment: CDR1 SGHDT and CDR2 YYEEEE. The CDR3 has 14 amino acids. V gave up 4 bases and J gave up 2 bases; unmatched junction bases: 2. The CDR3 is CASSPGQGNYGYTF. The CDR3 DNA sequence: TGTGCCAGCAGCCCGGGACAGGGGAACTATGGCTACACCTTC.

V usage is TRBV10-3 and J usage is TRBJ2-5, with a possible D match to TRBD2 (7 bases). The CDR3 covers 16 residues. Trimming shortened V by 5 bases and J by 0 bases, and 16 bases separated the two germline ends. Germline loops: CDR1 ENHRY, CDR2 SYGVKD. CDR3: CAISYHREGNQETQYF. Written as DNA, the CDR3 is TGTGCCATCAGTTACCACAGGGAGGGGAACCAAGAGACCCAGTACTTC.

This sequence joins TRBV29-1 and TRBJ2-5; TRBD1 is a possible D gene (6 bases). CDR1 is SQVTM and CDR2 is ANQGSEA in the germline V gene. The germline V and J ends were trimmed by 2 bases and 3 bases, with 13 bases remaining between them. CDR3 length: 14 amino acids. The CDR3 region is CSVEKGTKKETQYF. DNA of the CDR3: TGCAGCGTTGAAAAGGGGACAAAGAAAGAGACCCAGTACTTC. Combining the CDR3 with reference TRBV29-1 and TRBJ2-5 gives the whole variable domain SAVISQKPSRDICQRGTSLTIQCQVDSQVTMMFWYRQQPGQSLTLIATANQGSEATYESGFVIDKFPISRPNLTFSTLTVSNMSPEDSSIYLCSVEKGTKKETQYFGPGTRLLVL.

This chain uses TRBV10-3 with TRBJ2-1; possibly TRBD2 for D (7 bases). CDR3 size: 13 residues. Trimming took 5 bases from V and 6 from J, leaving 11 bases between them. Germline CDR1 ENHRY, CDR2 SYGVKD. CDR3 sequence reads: CAISFGGLNEQFF. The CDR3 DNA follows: TGTGCCATCAGTTTCGGGGGGCTCAATGAGCAGTTCTTC.

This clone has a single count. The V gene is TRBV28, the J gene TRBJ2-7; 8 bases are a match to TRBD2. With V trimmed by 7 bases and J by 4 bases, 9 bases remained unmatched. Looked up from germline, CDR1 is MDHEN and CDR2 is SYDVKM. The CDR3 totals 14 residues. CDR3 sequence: CASIAGGAEYEQYF. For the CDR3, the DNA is TGTGCCAGCATTGCCGGGGGGGCCGAGTACGAGCAGTACTTC. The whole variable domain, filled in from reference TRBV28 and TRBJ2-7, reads DVKVTQSSRYLVKRTGEKVFLECVQDMDHENMFWYRQDPGLGLRLIYFSYDVKMKEKGDIPEGYSVSREKKERFSLILESASTNQTSMYLCASIAGGAEYEQYFGPGTRLTVT.